A selection of T cell receptor beta chains follows, all from one sample in a study of blood T cell repertoires in COVID-19. The repertoire was sequenced with immunoSEQ multiplex PCR; TCRdb's copy has only in-frame clones and lacks some. The data show under 120,000 clones, with under 75% seen just once and about 5.9% held by the top ten. The material sequenced was peripheral blood. These TCRs come from a man at least 80 years old with acute or convalescent COVID-19. CDR3s include the opening cysteine and the closing phenylalanine or tryptophan. A D gene is named only where the DNA matches it firmly. Clone size is given for some rows only: seen once, a few or many times, or a class if the clone is expanded.

abundance: -
d_gene: TRBD1
v_gene: TRBV5-1
j_gene: TRBJ2-1
CDR3aa: CASSLDRGNEQFF
CDR3nt: TGCGCCAGCAGCTTGGACAGGGGGAATGAGCAGTTCTTC

abundance: -
d_gene: -
v_gene: TRBV4-2
j_gene: TRBJ2-1
CDR3aa: CASSPMTGYNEQFF
CDR3nt: TGTGCCAGCAGCCCTATGACTGGATACAATGAGCAGTTCTTC

abundance: few
d_gene: -
v_gene: TRBV28
j_gene: TRBJ2-7
CDR3aa: CASSSSSYEQYF
CDR3nt: TGTGCCAGCAGTTCCTCCTCCTACGAGCAGTACTTC

abundance: few
d_gene: TRBD2
v_gene: TRBV24-1
j_gene: TRBJ2-3
CDR3aa: CATSDLQTSGRSDTQYF
CDR3nt: TGTGCCACCAGTGATTTGCAGACTAGCGGGAGGTCAGATACGCAGTATTTT

abundance: once
d_gene: TRBD2
v_gene: TRBV6-6
j_gene: TRBJ2-7
CDR3aa: CASSYGGRGGAYEQYF
CDR3nt: TGTGCCAGCAGTTACGGGGGGAGGGGAGGGGCCTACGAGCAGTACTTC

abundance: -
d_gene: -
v_gene: TRBV5-5
j_gene: TRBJ1-5
CDR3aa: CASSHSGPNQPQHF
CDR3nt: TGTGCCAGCAGCCATTCAGGGCCTAATCAGCCCCAGCATTTT

abundance: -
d_gene: -
v_gene: TRBV19
j_gene: TRBJ1-2
CDR3aa: CASRATSTMSYTF
CDR3nt: TGTGCCAGTAGAGCGACGTCAACTATGAGCTACACCTTC

abundance: -
d_gene: -
v_gene: TRBV19
j_gene: TRBJ1-2
CDR3aa: CASSTPRGVSGYTF
CDR3nt: TGTGCCAGTAGTACCCCCCGGGGGGTATCTGGCTACACCTTC

abundance: -
d_gene: TRBD2
v_gene: TRBV6-2/TRBV6-3
j_gene: TRBJ2-1
CDR3aa: CASSYRTRLAENHNEQFF
CDR3nt: TGTGCCAGCAGTTACCGCACACGACTAGCGGAGAACCACAATGAGCAGTTCTTC

abundance: -
d_gene: -
v_gene: TRBV7-2
j_gene: TRBJ2-5
CDR3aa: CASSLSRGQETQYF
CDR3nt: TGTGCCAGCAGCTTAAGCCGGGGGCAAGAGACCCAGTACTTC

abundance: -
d_gene: -
v_gene: TRBV19
j_gene: TRBJ1-1
CDR3aa: CASRSGTSNTEAFF
CDR3nt: TGTGCCAGTCGTTCCGGGACATCGAACACTGAAGCTTTCTTT

abundance: -
d_gene: TRBD2
v_gene: TRBV4-3
j_gene: TRBJ2-1
CDR3aa: CASSQEPGLATNNEQFF
CDR3nt: TGCGCCAGCAGCCAAGAGCCGGGACTAGCGACAAACAATGAGCAGTTCTTC

abundance: -
d_gene: -
v_gene: TRBV2
j_gene: TRBJ2-7
CDR3aa: CASSMTAYEQYF
CDR3nt: TGTGCCAGCAGCATGACAGCCTACGAGCAGTACTTC

abundance: -
d_gene: TRBD1
v_gene: TRBV7-6
j_gene: TRBJ2-7
CDR3aa: CASSLAPGDRSSYEQYF
CDR3nt: TGTGCCAGCAGCTTAGCCCCGGGGGACAGGAGCTCCTACGAGCAGTACTTC

abundance: -
d_gene: TRBD2
v_gene: TRBV4-3
j_gene: TRBJ2-1
CDR3aa: CASSQRLAGGPPYNEQFF
CDR3nt: TGCGCCAGCAGCCAAAGACTAGCGGGAGGTCCCCCCTACAATGAGCAGTTCTTC

abundance: -
d_gene: -
v_gene: TRBV12-3/TRBV12-4
j_gene: TRBJ2-1
CDR3aa: CASSLERREQFF
CDR3nt: TGTGCCAGCAGTCTCGAGCGAAGAGAGCAGTTCTTC

abundance: -
d_gene: -
v_gene: TRBV7-6
j_gene: TRBJ2-2
CDR3aa: CASRNPAGELFF
CDR3nt: TGTGCCAGCAGGAACCCAGCCGGGGAGCTGTTTTTT

abundance: -
d_gene: TRBD2
v_gene: TRBV5-1
j_gene: TRBJ2-1
CDR3aa: CASSTDTSGGLNEQFF
CDR3nt: TGCGCCAGCAGCACAGACACTAGCGGGGGGTTGAATGAGCAGTTCTTC

abundance: once
d_gene: -
v_gene: TRBV28
j_gene: TRBJ2-7
CDR3aa: CASSLPTGRSYEQYF
CDR3nt: TGTGCCAGCAGTTTACCGACAGGGAGGTCCTACGAGCAGTACTTC

abundance: -
d_gene: TRBD1
v_gene: TRBV19
j_gene: TRBJ2-2
CDR3aa: CASSIGTGVTGELFF
CDR3nt: TGTGCCAGTAGTATTGGGACAGGGGTTACCGGGGAGCTGTTTTTT

abundance: -
d_gene: -
v_gene: TRBV6-6
j_gene: TRBJ1-3
CDR3aa: CASSSPGSLTIYF
CDR3nt: TGTGCCAGCAGTTCTCCCGGGAGTTTAACCATATATTTT

abundance: -
d_gene: -
v_gene: TRBV5-1
j_gene: TRBJ1-5
CDR3aa: CASSFNRNNQPQHF
CDR3nt: TGCGCCAGCAGCTTCAACAGAAACAATCAGCCCCAGCATTTT

abundance: -
d_gene: TRBD2
v_gene: TRBV7-9
j_gene: TRBJ2-1
CDR3aa: CASSRTSGYNEQFF
CDR3nt: TGTGCCAGCAGCCGGACTAGCGGGTACAATGAGCAGTTCTTC

abundance: -
d_gene: TRBD2
v_gene: TRBV12-3/TRBV12-4
j_gene: TRBJ2-1
CDR3aa: CATSGGPVNEQFF
CDR3nt: TGTGCCACCTCGGGAGGGCCGGTCAATGAGCAGTTCTTC

abundance: -
d_gene: -
v_gene: TRBV6-5
j_gene: TRBJ2-1
CDR3aa: CASVKASEIYNEQFF
CDR3nt: TGTGCCAGCGTCAAAGCTAGCGAGATTTACAATGAGCAGTTCTTC

abundance: -
d_gene: TRBD1
v_gene: TRBV4-1
j_gene: TRBJ2-5
CDR3aa: CASSQMGQQETQYF
CDR3nt: TGCGCCAGCAGCCAAATGGGACAGCAAGAGACCCAGTACTTC

abundance: -
d_gene: -
v_gene: TRBV30
j_gene: TRBJ2-1
CDR3aa: CAWSLGRAEQFF
CDR3nt: TGTGCCTGGAGTCTTGGGCGGGCAGAGCAGTTCTTC

abundance: -
d_gene: TRBD1
v_gene: TRBV28
j_gene: TRBJ2-1
CDR3aa: CASSLGQIEQFF
CDR3nt: TGTGCCAGCAGTTTGGGACAGATTGAGCAGTTCTTC

abundance: -
d_gene: -
v_gene: TRBV28
j_gene: TRBJ2-2
CDR3aa: CASSRPSGTGELFF
CDR3nt: TGTGCCAGCAGTCGCCCAAGCGGGACCGGGGAGCTGTTTTTT

abundance: -
d_gene: TRBD1
v_gene: TRBV7-3
j_gene: TRBJ2-5
CDR3aa: CASSPDRDKTQYF
CDR3nt: TGTGCCAGCAGCCCGGACAGGGATAAGACCCAGTACTTC

abundance: many
d_gene: -
v_gene: TRBV7-2
j_gene: TRBJ2-2
CDR3aa: CASKRGSDTGELFF
CDR3nt: TGTGCCAGCAAACGGGGGTCAGACACCGGGGAGCTGTTTTTT

abundance: -
d_gene: TRBD2
v_gene: TRBV29-1
j_gene: TRBJ2-1
CDR3aa: CSGRSGSSYNEQFF
CDR3nt: TGCAGCGGGCGTAGCGGGAGCTCCTACAATGAGCAGTTCTTC

abundance: -
d_gene: TRBD1
v_gene: TRBV15
j_gene: TRBJ1-5
CDR3aa: CATSRGQGANQPQHF
CDR3nt: TGTGCCACCAGCAGAGGGCAGGGGGCCAATCAGCCCCAGCATTTT

abundance: -
d_gene: -
v_gene: TRBV9
j_gene: TRBJ1-6
CDR3aa: CASSVAQTDTGNSPLHF
CDR3nt: TGTGCCAGCAGCGTAGCCCAGACCGATACGGGGAATTCACCCCTCCACTTT

abundance: -
d_gene: -
v_gene: TRBV30
j_gene: TRBJ1-1
CDR3aa: CAWSGGRNTEAFF
CDR3nt: TGTGCCTGGAGCGGAGGGAGGAACACTGAAGCTTTCTTT

abundance: few
d_gene: -
v_gene: TRBV4-3
j_gene: TRBJ1-1
CDR3aa: CASSPAGRGTEAFF
CDR3nt: TGCGCCAGCAGCCCCGCCGGTAGAGGCACTGAAGCTTTCTTT

abundance: -
d_gene: TRBD1
v_gene: TRBV5-4
j_gene: TRBJ2-1
CDR3aa: CASSLFTGVNEQFF
CDR3nt: TGTGCCAGCAGCTTGTTCACAGGGGTGAATGAGCAGTTCTTC

abundance: -
d_gene: TRBD2
v_gene: TRBV19
j_gene: TRBJ2-7
CDR3aa: CASSIGGREYYEQYF
CDR3nt: TGTGCCAGTAGTATAGGTGGGCGGGAGTACTACGAGCAGTACTTC

abundance: -
d_gene: TRBD1
v_gene: TRBV5-1
j_gene: TRBJ2-7
CDR3aa: CASSRTGDGWEQYF
CDR3nt: TGCGCCAGCAGCAGGACAGGGGATGGGTGGGAGCAGTACTTC

abundance: -
d_gene: TRBD2
v_gene: TRBV3-1/TRBV3-2
j_gene: TRBJ2-5
CDR3aa: CASSLLASQETQYF
CDR3nt: TGTGCCAGCAGCTTACTAGCGTCCCAAGAGACCCAGTACTTC

abundance: -
d_gene: -
v_gene: TRBV28
j_gene: TRBJ2-7
CDR3aa: CASSLRGGGYEQYF
CDR3nt: TGTGCCAGCAGTTTAAGGGGGGGAGGGTATGAGCAGTACTTC

abundance: -
d_gene: -
v_gene: TRBV5-1
j_gene: TRBJ1-4
CDR3aa: CASSSAGRGNEKLFF
CDR3nt: TGCGCCAGCAGCTCAGCGGGACGGGGAAATGAAAAACTGTTTTTT

abundance: -
d_gene: TRBD1
v_gene: TRBV28
j_gene: TRBJ1-6
CDR3aa: CASSTRGQGYSPLHF
CDR3nt: TGTGCCAGCAGTACCCGGGGACAGGGTTACTCACCCCTCCACTTT

abundance: -
d_gene: TRBD1
v_gene: TRBV11-2
j_gene: TRBJ1-6
CDR3aa: CASSSSGRGNSPLHF
CDR3nt: TGTGCCAGCAGCTCAAGTGGCAGGGGGAATTCACCCCTCCACTTT

abundance: -
d_gene: -
v_gene: TRBV5-8
j_gene: TRBJ1-1
CDR3aa: CASSLPLLLGTEAFF
CDR3nt: TGTGCCAGCAGCCTACCCCTACTATTGGGCACTGAAGCTTTCTTT

abundance: -
d_gene: -
v_gene: TRBV6-1
j_gene: TRBJ1-4
CDR3aa: CASSDRNEKLFF
CDR3nt: TGTGCCAGCAGTGACCGTAATGAAAAACTGTTTTTT

abundance: -
d_gene: -
v_gene: TRBV19
j_gene: TRBJ2-3
CDR3aa: CASSIDPTGVEDTQYF
CDR3nt: TGTGCCAGTAGTATAGATCCCACGGGAGTAGAGGATACGCAGTATTTT

abundance: -
d_gene: TRBD1
v_gene: TRBV2
j_gene: TRBJ2-7
CDR3aa: CASSLQGYEQYF
CDR3nt: TGTGCCAGCAGTCTACAGGGGTACGAGCAGTACTTC

abundance: -
d_gene: TRBD2
v_gene: TRBV5-4
j_gene: TRBJ2-1
CDR3aa: CASSFEGLAGYEQFF
CDR3nt: TGTGCCAGCAGCTTCGAGGGACTAGCGGGATATGAGCAGTTCTTC

abundance: -
d_gene: -
v_gene: TRBV29-1
j_gene: TRBJ1-5
CDR3aa: CIHSGPIVGNQPQHF
CDR3nt: TGCATCCACAGTGGCCCGATCGTGGGCAATCAGCCCCAGCATTTT

abundance: -
d_gene: TRBD2
v_gene: TRBV3-1/TRBV3-2
j_gene: TRBJ2-5
CDR3aa: CASSQGLAGARTVETQYF
CDR3nt: TGTGCCAGCAGCCAGGGACTAGCGGGAGCGCGGACAGTAGAGACCCAGTACTTC

abundance: -
d_gene: -
v_gene: TRBV5-4
j_gene: TRBJ1-6
CDR3aa: CASSARGRSGNSPLHF
CDR3nt: TGTGCCAGCAGCGCCAGGGGCCGTTCGGGGAATTCACCCCTCCACTTT

abundance: -
d_gene: TRBD1
v_gene: TRBV27
j_gene: TRBJ1-5
CDR3aa: CASAPTGVSPQHF
CDR3nt: TGTGCCAGTGCTCCGACAGGGGTATCGCCCCAGCATTTT

abundance: many
d_gene: -
v_gene: TRBV9
j_gene: TRBJ1-1
CDR3aa: CASSVVTGTMNTEAFF
CDR3nt: TGTGCCAGCAGCGTAGTCACAGGGACTATGAACACTGAAGCTTTCTTT

abundance: -
d_gene: -
v_gene: TRBV25-1
j_gene: TRBJ1-2
CDR3aa: CASSEGPANYGYTF
CDR3nt: TGTGCCAGCAGCGAGGGCCCCGCTAACTATGGCTACACCTTC